This TCR beta chain appears in the sequencing data of a study of blood T cell repertoires in COVID-19. As for the study in general: Sites across the United States, Italy and Spain contributed samples from acute and convalescent COVID-19.

Authors' methods: Amplification of reference gene primers was used by the study to estimate nucleated cell counts. This table comes from immunoSEQ multiplex PCR, and its TCRdb copy is limited to in-frame clones, with some not included. Clone size and V and J calls were adopted from that table, with D and trimming inferred from the DNA. The repertoire holds 190,000 or so clones, with more than 70% as singletons. The germline gives CDR1 LGHNA, CDR2 YNFKEQ. This CDR3 is built from 16 residues. V gave up 0 bases and J gave up 4 bases; unmatched junction bases: 5. Those enrolled, adults aged about 18 to 89 years, came from under 25 US areas. Two negative PCRs, clearance, or symptom resolution characterized the recovered Cohort 3 donors.

This receptor was identified in a young woman who had recovered from COVID-19. The chain combines TRBV4-2 with TRBJ2-5; 10 bases fit TRBD2. Sequenced material: PBMCs or T cells enriched from blood (not recorded which). The CDR3 reads CASSQDLLAGAETQYF. The CDR3, as DNA: TGTGCCAGCAGCCAAGATCTCCTAGCGGGGGCAGAGACCCAGTACTTC.